This TCR beta chain comes out of a study of a mutant IDH1 vaccine in newly diagnosed glioma. Study as a whole: There were 62.5% males and around 40% females among treated patients, whose mean age was about 40 years. Every participant had undergone radiotherapy, temozolomide, or both before, and most underwent both.

Germline V gene lookup returns CDR1 SNHLY and CDR2 FYNNEI. This CDR3 comprises 15 residues. V was clipped by 8 bases and J by 2 bases, with 16 bases between them. With regard to this clone: The antigen is not known.

Time point given: week 35, safety follow-up. Alongside topical imiquimod, each dose of vaccine comprised 300 ug of mutant IDH1 20-mer peptide. Patients had eight vaccinations, in weeks 1, 3, 5, 7, 11, 15, 19 and 23. New IDH1-mutant, ATRX-lost WHO grade 3 or 4 astrocytomas occurred in donors. Some clones are missing from TCRdb's copy, which holds only in-frame ones; the method was immunoSEQ multiplex PCR. This sample yields roughly 48,000 clones, of which over 65% are seen a single time; 12% belongs to the top ten. Specimen: PBMCs, collected from a glioma patient whose treatment included an IDH1 peptide vaccine. The V and J genes are TRBV2 and TRBJ2-1; D is possibly TRBD2 (6 bases). The clonotype originates from a man between 40 and 49 years old with glioma. The CDR3 loop is CASSKGSGAYNEQFF. CDR3 nucleotides: TGTGCCAGCTCCAAAGGTAGCGGCGCCTACAATGAGCAGTTCTTC.